The rows below give T cell receptor beta chains drawn from one sample of a study of cytomegalovirus exposure and HLA in healthy donors. The protocol was immunoSEQ multiplex PCR, while the TCRdb copy is restricted to in-frame clones and leaves out a portion. The repertoire holds hundreds of thousands of clones, with around 80% as singletons. Sequences were obtained from PBMCs. These receptors were collected from a woman aged 55-75 years in good health and CMV-seropositive. Both conserved end residues are part of each CDR3. A D gene is named only where the DNA matches it firmly. Size tells how often a clone was seen (once, few, many) or the class of an expanded clone, and some rows leave it out.

D,size,V,J,DNA,CDR3
-,few,TRBV9,TRBJ2-2,TGTGCCAGCAGCGTTGGCGGTACGAACACCGGGGAGCTGTTTTTT,CASSVGGTNTGELFF
-,-,TRBV15,TRBJ1-2,TGTGCCACCAGCAGGGGTGGAGGGTCCGCGCGGGACTATGGCTACACCTTC,CATSRGGGSARDYGYTF
-,-,TRBV19,TRBJ2-7,TGTGCCAGTAGTGGGACACCTACCTACGAGCAGTACTTC,CASSGTPTYEQYF
-,-,TRBV30,TRBJ2-5,TGTGCCTGGAGTGTTCCCGGTATCCAAGAGACCCAGTACTTC,CAWSVPGIQETQYF
-,-,TRBV5-5,TRBJ1-6,TGTGCCAGCAAGAGTGGTATACTCTATAATTCACCCCTCCACTTT,CASKSGILYNSPLHF
-,-,TRBV29-1,TRBJ1-2,TGCAGCTTCCCCAGGGGTTCGGATGGCTACACCTTC,CSFPRGSDGYTF
-,-,TRBV5-6,TRBJ1-1,TGTGCCAGCAGCTTTGGAGGGTACGCTTTCTTT,CASSFGGYAFF
TRBD1,-,TRBV6-5,TRBJ1-2,TGTGCCTCTCAGGACGGGACAGGGGGCGCGGATGGCTACACCTTC,CASQDGTGGADGYTF
-,few,TRBV19,TRBJ1-5,TGTGCCAGTAGTCCCCCTACTCGGGGGATCCAGCCCCAGCATTTT,CASSPPTRGIQPQHF
-,-,TRBV5-5,TRBJ1-5,TGTGCCAGCAGCTTGGTCCGGACTAATCAGCCCCAGCATTTT,CASSLVRTNQPQHF
-,-,TRBV27,TRBJ2-1,TGTGCCAGCAGTCCGGGACAAAGCCCCTACAATGAGCAGTTCTTC,CASSPGQSPYNEQFF
-,-,TRBV4-3,TRBJ2-1,TGCGCCAGCAGCCAAGGGGGGGGCCTCCAGTTCTTC,CASSQGGGLQFF
TRBD1,-,TRBV7-2,TRBJ2-3,TGTGCCAGCAGCTTGTCCACAGGGGGCCAAGATACGCAGTATTTT,CASSLSTGGQDTQYF
TRBD1,-,TRBV19,TRBJ1-2,TGTGCCAGTAGCCAGGGGGTCCTTTCTTATGGCTACACCTTC,CASSQGVLSYGYTF
-,-,TRBV5-6,TRBJ2-7,TGTGCCAGCAGCTTGGCAGGGCGAACCTACGAGCAGTACTTC,CASSLAGRTYEQYF
-,-,TRBV6-1,TRBJ2-7,TGTGCCAGCAGTGAAGGGTGGGGCAGAGACTACGAGCAGTACTTC,CASSEGWGRDYEQYF
TRBD2,-,TRBV11-2,TRBJ2-5,TGTGCCAGCAGCTTAGTTCGCGGGGGGGGACAAGAGACCCAGTACTTC,CASSLVRGGGQETQYF
TRBD1,-,TRBV5-1,TRBJ1-1,TGCGCCAGCAGCTTGGAGAGGGCAGGGGGAGCTTTCTTT,CASSLERAGGAFF
TRBD1,-,TRBV6-5,TRBJ2-4,TGTGCCAGCAGTTTACGGGGACAGGGTTACATTCAGTACTTC,CASSLRGQGYIQYF
TRBD1,-,TRBV27,TRBJ1-4,TGTGCCAGCAGGCGAGGTACCGGGACAGGGGGCTTTCCGAAACTGTTTTTT,CASRRGTGTGGFPKLFF
TRBD1,few,TRBV6-5,TRBJ1-5,TGTGCCAGTGGGAGACAGGGATCCAATCAGCCCCAGCATTTT,CASGRQGSNQPQHF
-,-,TRBV7-9,TRBJ1-2,TGTGCCAGCAGCTTTTGGGCAGGGGATGGCTACACCTTC,CASSFWAGDGYTF
TRBD1,-,TRBV9,TRBJ2-1,TGTGCCAGCAGCGCCCGACAGGGCTACAATGAGCAGTTCTTC,CASSARQGYNEQFF
-,-,TRBV7-8,TRBJ2-7,TGTGCCAGCAGCCCCGGGATCCTGTACGAGCAGTACTTC,CASSPGILYEQYF
-,once,TRBV7-2,TRBJ1-1,TGTGCCAGCAGCTTAGTTGTCCCGGCCGGAGGAACTGAAGCTTTCTTT,CASSLVVPAGGTEAFF
TRBD2,-,TRBV11-3,TRBJ2-1,TGTGCCAGCAGCATAGCGGGAGGGCCGGGGTATGAGCAGTTCTTC,CASSIAGGPGYEQFF
-,-,TRBV5-6,TRBJ2-3,TGTGCCAGCAGCTTGTTGGGGCGCACAGATACGCAGTATTTT,CASSLLGRTDTQYF
-,-,TRBV2,TRBJ2-1,TGTGCCAGCAGTGCACGCCGAGGGGAGCAGTTCTTC,CASSARRGEQFF
-,-,TRBV14,TRBJ1-1,TGTGCCAGCAGCCAACACTGGACTGCGAACACTGAAGCTTTCTTT,CASSQHWTANTEAFF
-,-,TRBV9,TRBJ2-2,TGTGCCAGCAGCGGACTAGTTCACACCGGGGAGCTGTTTTTT,CASSGLVHTGELFF
TRBD2,-,TRBV28,TRBJ2-5,TGTGCCAGCACCATTAGCGGGTCGGAGACCCAGTACTTC,CASTISGSETQYF
-,-,TRBV5-1,TRBJ2-1,TGCGCCAGCAGCTTGGTTGCCGGTACCTACAATGAGCAGTTCTTC,CASSLVAGTYNEQFF
TRBD1,-,TRBV6-5,TRBJ1-6,TGTGCCAGCAGTATTGGACAGGGAGATTCACCCCTCCACTTT,CASSIGQGDSPLHF
-,few,TRBV28,TRBJ1-1,TGTGCCAGCAGTTCGGGAACCACTGAAGCTTTCTTT,CASSSGTTEAFF
TRBD1,-,TRBV5-1,TRBJ2-5,TGCGCCAGCAGCTTCGGGACAGGGTCGAGAGAGCAGTACTTC,CASSFGTGSREQYF
-,-,TRBV10-3,TRBJ1-2,TGTGCCATCAGTGAGCCCGCCCGGGAAGGCTATGGCTACACCTTC,CAISEPAREGYGYTF
-,few,TRBV7-9,TRBJ2-1,TGTGCCAGCAGCCTAATAGACAGAGACAATGAGCAGTTCTTC,CASSLIDRDNEQFF
-,-,TRBV7-7,TRBJ2-5,TGTGCCAGCAGTCAGACAGGAGGAATAGAGACCCAGTACTTC,CASSQTGGIETQYF
-,-,TRBV6-6,TRBJ2-2,TGTGCCAGCCGGGGGGCGAGAGACACCGGGGAGCTGTTTTTT,CASRGARDTGELFF
TRBD1,few,TRBV6-1,TRBJ2-7,TGTGCCAGCAGTGTAGAAGGACAGGGTAACGACTTC,CASSVEGQGNDF
-,-,TRBV5-6,TRBJ2-7,TGTGCCAGCAGCCGGGGGACGGTGGATTCCTACGAGCAGTACTTC,CASSRGTVDSYEQYF
-,-,TRBV18,TRBJ1-1,TGTGCCAGCTCACGACAGAGCGACACTGAAGCTTTCTTT,CASSRQSDTEAFF
TRBD1,once,TRBV27,TRBJ1-2,TGTGCCAGCAGTTCCGCCGGGACAGGGGTCAGCTATGGCTACACCTTC,CASSSAGTGVSYGYTF
-,once,TRBV7-9,TRBJ2-6,TGTGCGTTGGGGGACATCCCATCTGGGGCCAACGTCCTGACTTTC,CALGDIPSGANVLTF
-,few,TRBV5-4,TRBJ1-1,TGTGCCAGCAGCTTGATGCAGTATGTGAACACTGAAGCTTTCTTT,CASSLMQYVNTEAFF
-,-,TRBV4-3,TRBJ1-2,TGCGCCAGCAGCCAAACGGGGGGGCTGAACAATGGCTACACCTTC,CASSQTGGLNNGYTF
-,once,TRBV6-6,TRBJ1-2,TGTGCCACCGCTCTCCCGACTATGGGCTACACCTTC,CATALPTMGYTF
TRBD2,-,TRBV5-4,TRBJ2-7,TGTGCCAGCAGCTCTCTAGCGGGGGGTAACGAGCAGTACTTC,CASSSLAGGNEQYF
-,-,TRBV4-3,TRBJ1-3,TGCGCCAGCAGCCAAGAGTGGAGGGAGCGAAACACCATATATTTT,CASSQEWRERNTIYF
TRBD2,-,TRBV14,TRBJ2-1,TGTGCCAGCAGGGATGGGACTAGCGGAAGCTGGGTCAATGAGCAGTTCTTC,CASRDGTSGSWVNEQFF